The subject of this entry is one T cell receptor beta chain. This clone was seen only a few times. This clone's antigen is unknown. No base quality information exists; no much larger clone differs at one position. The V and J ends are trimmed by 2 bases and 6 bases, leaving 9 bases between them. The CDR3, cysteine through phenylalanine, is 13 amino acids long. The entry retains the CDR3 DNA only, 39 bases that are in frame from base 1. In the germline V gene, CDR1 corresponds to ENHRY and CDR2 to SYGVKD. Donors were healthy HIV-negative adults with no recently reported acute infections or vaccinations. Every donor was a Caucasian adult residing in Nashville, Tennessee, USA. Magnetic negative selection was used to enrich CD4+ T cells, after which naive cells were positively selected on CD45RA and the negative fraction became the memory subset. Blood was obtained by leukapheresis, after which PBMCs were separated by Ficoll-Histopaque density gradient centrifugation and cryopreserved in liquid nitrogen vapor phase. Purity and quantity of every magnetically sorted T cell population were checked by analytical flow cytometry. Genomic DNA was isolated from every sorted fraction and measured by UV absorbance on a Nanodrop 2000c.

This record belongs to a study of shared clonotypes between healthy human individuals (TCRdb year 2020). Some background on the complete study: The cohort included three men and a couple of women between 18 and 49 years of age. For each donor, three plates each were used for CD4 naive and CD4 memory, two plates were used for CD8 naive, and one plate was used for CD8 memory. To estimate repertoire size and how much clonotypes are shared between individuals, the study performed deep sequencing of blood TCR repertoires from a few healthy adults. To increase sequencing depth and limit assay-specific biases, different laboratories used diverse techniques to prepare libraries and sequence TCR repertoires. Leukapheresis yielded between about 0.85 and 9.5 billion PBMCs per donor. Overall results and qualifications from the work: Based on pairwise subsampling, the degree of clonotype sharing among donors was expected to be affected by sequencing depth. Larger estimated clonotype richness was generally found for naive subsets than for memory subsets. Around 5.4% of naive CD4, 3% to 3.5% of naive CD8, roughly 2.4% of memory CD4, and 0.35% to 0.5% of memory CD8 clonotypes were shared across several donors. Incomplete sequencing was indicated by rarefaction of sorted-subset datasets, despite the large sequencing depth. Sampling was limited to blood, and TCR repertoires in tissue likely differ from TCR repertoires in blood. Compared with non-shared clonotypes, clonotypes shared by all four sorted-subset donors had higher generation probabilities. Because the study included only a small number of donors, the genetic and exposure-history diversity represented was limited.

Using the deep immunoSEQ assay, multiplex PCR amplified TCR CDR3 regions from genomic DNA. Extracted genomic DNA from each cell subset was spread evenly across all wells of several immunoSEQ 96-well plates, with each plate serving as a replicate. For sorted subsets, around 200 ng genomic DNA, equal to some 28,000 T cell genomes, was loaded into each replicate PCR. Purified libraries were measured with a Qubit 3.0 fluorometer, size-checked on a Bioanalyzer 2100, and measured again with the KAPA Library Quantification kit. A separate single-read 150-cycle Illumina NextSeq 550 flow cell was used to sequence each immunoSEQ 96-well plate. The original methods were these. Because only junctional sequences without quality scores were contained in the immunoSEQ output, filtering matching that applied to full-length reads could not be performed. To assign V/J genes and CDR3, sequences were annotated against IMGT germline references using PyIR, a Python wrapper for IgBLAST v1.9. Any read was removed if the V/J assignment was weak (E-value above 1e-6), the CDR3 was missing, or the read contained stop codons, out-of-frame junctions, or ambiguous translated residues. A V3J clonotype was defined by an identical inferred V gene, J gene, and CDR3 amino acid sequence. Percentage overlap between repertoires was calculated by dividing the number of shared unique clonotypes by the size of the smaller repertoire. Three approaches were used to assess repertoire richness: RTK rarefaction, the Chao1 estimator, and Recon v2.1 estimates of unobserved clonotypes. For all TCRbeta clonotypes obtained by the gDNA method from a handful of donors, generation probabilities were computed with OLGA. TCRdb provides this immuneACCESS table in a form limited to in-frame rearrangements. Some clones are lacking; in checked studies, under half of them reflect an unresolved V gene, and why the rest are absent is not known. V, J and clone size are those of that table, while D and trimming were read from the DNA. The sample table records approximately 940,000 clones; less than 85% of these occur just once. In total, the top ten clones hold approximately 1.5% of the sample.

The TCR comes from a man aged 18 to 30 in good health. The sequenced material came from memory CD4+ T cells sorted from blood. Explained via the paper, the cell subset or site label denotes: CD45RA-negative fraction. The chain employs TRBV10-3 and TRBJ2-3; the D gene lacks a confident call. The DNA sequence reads TGTGCCATCAGTGAGGGCAGGTCGGATACGCAGTATTTT. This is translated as CAISEGRSDTQYF.